This TCR beta chain emerged from a study of HIV-infected patients and healthy controls. Trimming removed 3 bases at V and 4 bases at J, with 15 bases between. The CDR3 is 15 residues long. Germline values: CDR1 MDHEN, CDR2 SYDVKM. Alpha and beta constant-region primers primed reverse transcription of approximately 460 ng RNA. Each of the alpha and beta chains got its own library through chain-specific third strand synthesis with indices. A single primer pair per chain amplified all rearrangements, with per-molecule barcodes. One entry per CDR3 protein results from TCRdb running MiXCR on the 5' RACE reads. The table includes 3,500 to 5,500 distinct CDR3 sequences, under 8.5% detected once. The repertoire came from unfractionated whole blood and reflected all unsorted peripheral T cells.

Sample: blood, taken before antiretroviral therapy. The receptor was derived from an adult with HIV infection. The chain is built from TRBV28 and TRBJ1-1; D gene uncertain. The CDR3 DNA follows: TGTGCCAGCAGTTTTTATACCCTCCGAGGCACTGAAGCTTTCTTT. Translation gives CASSFYTLRGTEAFF. Full variable domain (rest looked up from reference TRBV28 and TRBJ1-1): DVKVTQSSRYLVKRTGEKVFLECVQDMDHENMFWYRQDPGLGLRLIYFSYDVKMKEKGDIPEGYSVSREKKERFSLILESASTNQTSMYLCASSFYTLRGTEAFFGQGTRLTVV.